This T cell receptor (beta chain) was found in a study of response to subunit inactivated influenza vaccine. This CDR3 has 15 amino acids. V was trimmed by 0 bases and J by 5 bases, leaving 11 bases between them. The germline CDR1 and CDR2 sequences are LGHNA and YSLEER. One entry per CDR3 protein results from TCRdb running MiXCR on the RT-PCR reads. The table lists fewer than 700,000 distinct CDR3 sequences, over 10% of them singletons. This receptor was taken from a man between 50 and 59 years old who received an inactivated influenza vaccine. Material: PBMCs from blood, obtained roughly 46 days after vaccination. V is TRBV4-3 and J is TRBJ1-3, with D possibly TRBD1 on 5 matching bases. The CDR3 region is CASSQDWGERNTIYF. The CDR3 nucleotides are TGCGCCAGCAGCCAAGATTGGGGGGAGAGAAACACCATATATTTT.